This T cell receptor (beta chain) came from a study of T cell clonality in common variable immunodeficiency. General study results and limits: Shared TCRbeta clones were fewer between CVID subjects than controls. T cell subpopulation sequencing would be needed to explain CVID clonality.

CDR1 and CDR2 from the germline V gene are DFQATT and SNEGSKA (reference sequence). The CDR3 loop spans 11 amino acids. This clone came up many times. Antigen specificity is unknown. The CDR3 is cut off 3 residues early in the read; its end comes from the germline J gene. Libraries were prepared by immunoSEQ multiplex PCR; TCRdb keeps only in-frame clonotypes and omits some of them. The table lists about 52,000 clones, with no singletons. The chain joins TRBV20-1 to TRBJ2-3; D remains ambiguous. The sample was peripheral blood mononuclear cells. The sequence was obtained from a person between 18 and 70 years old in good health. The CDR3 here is CSAIQGKTQYF. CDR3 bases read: TGCAGTGCTATCCAAGGCAAGACG.